The clone carrying this T cell receptor (beta chain) was seen more than once but under ten times. The TCR beta repertoire was assessed by survey-level immunoSEQ sequencing. Only in-frame clones appear in the TCRdb table, and some are missing; sequencing was by immunoSEQ multiplex PCR. Of about 68,000 clones listed, 85% to 95% are singletons. Material for sequencing was PBMCs. This TCR derives from a man aged 35 to 55 with rheumatoid arthritis.

The CDR3 DNA sequence: TGCGCCAGCAGCCAAGATACAGCGGGAACCGCAGATACGCAGTATTTT. Translating gives CASSQDTAGTADTQYF. The chain couples TRBV4-3 to TRBJ2-3; 7 bases align to TRBD2. V gave up 0 bases and J gave up 4 bases; unmatched junction bases: 7. This CDR3 is 16 amino acids long. Germline V gene lookup returns CDR1 LGHNA and CDR2 YSLEER.